This TCR beta chain emerged from a study of blood T cell repertoires in COVID-19. At the level of the study: Donors in the United States, Italy and Spain gave samples during acute or convalescent COVID-19. PBMCs, B-cell-depleted T cells, or T cells provided the cDNA or gDNA that made up the material.

Repertoires were generated with immunoSEQ multiplex PCR, while TCRdb's copy carries only in-frame clones and drops some. The data show about 95,000 clones, with about 89% seen just once and about 3.7% held by the top ten. With V trimmed by 7 bases and J by 1 base, 10 bases remained unmatched. The germline gives CDR1 SEHNR, CDR2 FQNEAQ (reference sequence). The CDR3 is made up of 16 amino acids. What was sequenced was peripheral blood. The chain links TRBV7-9 to TRBJ2-4, with 7 bases aligning to TRBD2. This TCR derives from a woman in her 70s with acute or convalescent COVID-19. As DNA, the CDR3 is TGTGCCAGCACCCAGGCGGGCGGGGGTGCCAAAAACATTCAGTACTTC. It specifies CASTQAGGGAKNIQYF.